The rows below give T cell receptor beta chains drawn from one sample of a study of T cell responses to AZD1222 COVID-19 vaccine. Sequenced by immunoSEQ multiplex PCR; TCRdb stores in-frame clones only, minus some. Altogether roughly 100,000 clones are present, roughly 89% being singletons, with the ten largest covering about 50%. Sequencing used peripheral blood, obtained on day 0 of AZD1222 vaccination. Source of these receptors: an adult in good health. CDR3s include the opening cysteine and the closing phenylalanine or tryptophan. D genes are given only for firm matches. Size tells how often a clone was seen (once, few, many) or the class of an expanded clone, and some rows leave it out.

j_gene | d_gene | v_gene | abundance | CDR3nt | CDR3aa
TRBJ1-1 | - | TRBV30 | - | TGTGCCTGGAGGGGCGATCGACGGAGTGCTGAAGCTTTCTTT | CAWRGDRRSAEAFF
TRBJ1-1 | TRBD1 | TRBV3-1/TRBV3-2 | - | TGTGCCAGCAGCCAAGTACGGCAGGGGGGCCGCGGCACTGAAGCTTTCTTT | CASSQVRQGGRGTEAFF
TRBJ2-7 | - | TRBV7-3 | once | TGTGCCAGCAGCTTAACAGGGGGGACCTCCTACGAGCAGTACTTC | CASSLTGGTSYEQYF
TRBJ2-7 | - | TRBV28 | - | TGTGCCAGCAGTTCATACCTTGCGTACGAGCAGTACTTC | CASSSYLAYEQYF
TRBJ2-7 | - | TRBV27 | - | TGTGCCAGCAGTGAGGTGGGGTGGGCCTACGAGCAGTACTTC | CASSEVGWAYEQYF
TRBJ2-3 | TRBD2 | TRBV19 | - | TGTGCCAGTACTAGCGGACGAACAGATACGCAGTATTTT | CASTSGRTDTQYF
TRBJ1-2 | TRBD1 | TRBV7-8 | - | TGTGCCAGCAGCATACGTCCGGGACAGGGCCATGGCTACACCTTC | CASSIRPGQGHGYTF
TRBJ2-3 | - | TRBV28 | - | TGTGCCAGCAGACCCGACAGGTTCTCTACGCAGTATTTT | CASRPDRFSTQYF
TRBJ2-7 | - | TRBV28 | few | TGTGCCAGCAGTTTAACAGGTTTTACCTACGAGCAGTACTTC | CASSLTGFTYEQYF
TRBJ2-2 | - | TRBV7-9 | - | TGTGCCAGCAGTCCCGGGACATTGATCGGGGAGCTGTTTTTT | CASSPGTLIGELFF
TRBJ2-1 | TRBD2 | TRBV3-1/TRBV3-2 | - | TGTGCCAGCAGCCAGCCGGGACTAGCGGGAGGGCCCGGGGTGCAGTTCTTC | CASSQPGLAGGPGVQFF
TRBJ2-7 | TRBD2 | TRBV7-9 | - | TGTGCCAGCAGCTTGACTAGCGCAGCCTCCTACGAGCAGTACTTC | CASSLTSAASYEQYF
TRBJ1-3 | TRBD1 | TRBV7-8 | - | TGTGCCAGCAGCTACGAGGGGGCAACGGGAAACACCATATATTTT | CASSYEGATGNTIYF
TRBJ2-7 | - | TRBV7-9 | - | TGTGCCAGCAGCTTAGTAACAGGGTCCGAGCAGTACTTC | CASSLVTGSEQYF
TRBJ2-2 | - | TRBV25-1 | - | TGTGCCAGCAGGTCTGGAGGCGGAACCGGGGAGCTGTTTTTT | CASRSGGGTGELFF
TRBJ1-5 | TRBD1 | TRBV6-2/TRBV6-3 | once | TGTGCCAGCAGTCCCAGGGGGCTCGGGGATCAGCCCCAGCATTTT | CASSPRGLGDQPQHF
TRBJ2-7 | - | TRBV9 | - | TGTGCCAGCAGCGTAGCGAGTGTGGGCTACGAGCAGTACTTC | CASSVASVGYEQYF
TRBJ2-1 | TRBD1 | TRBV11-2 | - | TGTGCCAGCAGTCGAAGAACTGGACAGGGAACCTCCTACAATGAGCAGTTCTTC | CASSRRTGQGTSYNEQFF
TRBJ1-1 | - | TRBV7-3 | - | TGTGCCAGCAGCTTATTAGACGGAGCAGAAGCTTTCTTT | CASSLLDGAEAFF
TRBJ1-3 | TRBD1 | TRBV7-8 | - | TGTGCCAGCAGCTTAGGGACAGGGAACACCATATATTTT | CASSLGTGNTIYF
TRBJ2-5 | - | TRBV6-5 | - | TGTGCCAGCAGTTACTCGATCCGGGGTAGAGAGACCCAGTACTTC | CASSYSIRGRETQYF
TRBJ1-1 | - | TRBV6-5 | - | TGTGCCAGCAGGACGGTGAACACTGAAGCTTTCTTT | CASRTVNTEAFF
TRBJ1-3 | - | TRBV4-3 | - | TGCGCCAGCAGCAAGTCGGACTCTGGAAACACCATATATTTT | CASSKSDSGNTIYF
TRBJ2-7 | TRBD2 | TRBV7-9 | - | TGTGCCAGCAGCTTCCCCCCCTCGGAACGGGAGGGGTCCTACGAGCAGTACTTC | CASSFPPSEREGSYEQYF
TRBJ1-1 | - | TRBV2 | few | TGTGCCAGCATCAAAGGGACGGGGAACACTGAAGCTTTCTTT | CASIKGTGNTEAFF
TRBJ2-5 | - | TRBV28 | - | TGTGCCAGCAGTTTAGGGCTCTCGCAGGGGAAGACCCAGTACTTC | CASSLGLSQGKTQYF
TRBJ2-1 | TRBD2 | TRBV7-6 | - | TGTGCCAGCAGCAAGACTAGCTTTGACAATGAGCAGTTCTTC | CASSKTSFDNEQFF
TRBJ2-7 | TRBD2 | TRBV27 | - | TGTGCCAGCAGCCCACAGGGACTAGCGATATCCTACGAGCAGTACTTC | CASSPQGLAISYEQYF
TRBJ1-1 | TRBD1 | TRBV5-1 | - | TGCGCCAGCAGCCCCGGGACAGGAGGGGGACAGATTGAAGCTTTCTTT | CASSPGTGGGQIEAFF
TRBJ1-5 | - | TRBV30 | - | TGTGCCTGGAGTACCGGGGGGGACCAGCATTTT | CAWSTGGDQHF
TRBJ1-5 | TRBD1 | TRBV4-2 | - | TGTGCCAGCAGCCAAGACTCCGGGGACAGGGACGGTCAGCCCCAGCATTTT | CASSQDSGDRDGQPQHF
TRBJ1-4 | TRBD1 | TRBV5-1 | few | TGCGCCAGCAGCTTGGAATTCGGGACAGGGTTTGAAAAACTGTTTTTT | CASSLEFGTGFEKLFF
TRBJ1-3 | - | TRBV10-3 | - | TGTGCCATCAATCAGGAGAGCTCTGGAAACACCATATATTTT | CAINQESSGNTIYF
TRBJ2-7 | TRBD1 | TRBV18 | - | TGTGCCAGCTCATCGGGACAGGGGTCCAACGAGCAGTACTTC | CASSSGQGSNEQYF
TRBJ2-7 | TRBD1 | TRBV15 | - | TGTGCCACCAGCAGAGTCGGACAGGGCTCGTACGAGCAGTACTTC | CATSRVGQGSYEQYF
TRBJ2-3 | TRBD1 | TRBV29-1 | once | TGCAGCGTGGCCTCCGGGACAGGAAACACAGATACGCAGTATTTT | CSVASGTGNTDTQYF
TRBJ2-3 | TRBD2 | TRBV4-1 | few | TGCGCCAGCAGCCGGGCAGCCCTAGCGGGGGGGGCGGATACGCAGTATTTT | CASSRAALAGGADTQYF
TRBJ2-7 | - | TRBV4-3 | - | TGCGCCAGCAGCCATCCGGACTTATCCTTACTCTACGAGCAGTACTTC | CASSHPDLSLLYEQYF
TRBJ1-2 | - | TRBV7-2 | - | TGTGCCAGCAGCTTAGCTCAGGGGTTAGCTAACTATGGCTACACCTTC | CASSLAQGLANYGYTF
TRBJ1-1 | - | TRBV5-1 | once | TGCGCCAGCAGCCCGGGAGCTCTAAAGAACACTGAAGCTTTCTTT | CASSPGALKNTEAFF
TRBJ1-2 | - | TRBV7-2 | few | TGTGCCAGCAGCTTTATTTCACAAACCTATGGCTACACCTTC | CASSFISQTYGYTF
TRBJ1-1 | - | TRBV7-9 | - | TGTGCCAGCACCGGCTTCGGGGGATTCACTGAAGCTTTCTTT | CASTGFGGFTEAFF